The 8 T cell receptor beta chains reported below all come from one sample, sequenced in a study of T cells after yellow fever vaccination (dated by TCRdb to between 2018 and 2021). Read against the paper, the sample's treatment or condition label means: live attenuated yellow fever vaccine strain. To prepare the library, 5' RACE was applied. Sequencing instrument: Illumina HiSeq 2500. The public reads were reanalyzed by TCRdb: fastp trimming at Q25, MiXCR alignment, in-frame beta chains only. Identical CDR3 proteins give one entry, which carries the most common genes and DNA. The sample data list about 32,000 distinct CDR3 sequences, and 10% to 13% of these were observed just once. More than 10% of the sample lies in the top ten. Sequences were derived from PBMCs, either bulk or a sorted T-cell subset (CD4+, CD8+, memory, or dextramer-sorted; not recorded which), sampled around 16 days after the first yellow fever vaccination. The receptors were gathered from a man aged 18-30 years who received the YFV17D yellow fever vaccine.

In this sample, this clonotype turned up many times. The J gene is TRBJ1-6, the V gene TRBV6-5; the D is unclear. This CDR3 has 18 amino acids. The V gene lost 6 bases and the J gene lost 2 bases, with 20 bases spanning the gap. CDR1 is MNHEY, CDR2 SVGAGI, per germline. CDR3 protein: CASSSTVFRETYNSPLHF. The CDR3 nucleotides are TGTGCCAGCAGCTCGACCGTCTTTAGGGAGACCTATAATTCACCCCTCCACTTT.

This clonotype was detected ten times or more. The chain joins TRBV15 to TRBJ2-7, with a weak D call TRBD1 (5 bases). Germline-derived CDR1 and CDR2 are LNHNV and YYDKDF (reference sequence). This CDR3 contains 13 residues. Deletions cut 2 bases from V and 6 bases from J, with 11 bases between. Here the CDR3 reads CATSRSPGLEQYV. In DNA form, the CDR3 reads TGTGCCACCAGCAGATCCCCAGGGCTCGAGCAGTACGTC.

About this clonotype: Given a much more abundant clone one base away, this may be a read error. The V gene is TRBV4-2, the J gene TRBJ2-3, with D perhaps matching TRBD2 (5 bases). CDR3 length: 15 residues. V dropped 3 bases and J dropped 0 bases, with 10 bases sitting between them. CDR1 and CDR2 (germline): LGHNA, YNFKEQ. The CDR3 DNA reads TGTGCCAGCAGCCAGAAGCGGAGGAGCACAGATACGCAGTATTTT. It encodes CASSQKRRSTDTQYF.

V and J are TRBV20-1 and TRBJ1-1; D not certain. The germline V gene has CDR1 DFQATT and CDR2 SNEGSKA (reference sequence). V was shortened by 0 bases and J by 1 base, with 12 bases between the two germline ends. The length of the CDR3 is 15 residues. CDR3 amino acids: CSARDPRRENTEAFF. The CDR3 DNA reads TGCAGTGCTAGAGATCCCCGGCGGGAGAACACTGAAGCTTTCTTT.

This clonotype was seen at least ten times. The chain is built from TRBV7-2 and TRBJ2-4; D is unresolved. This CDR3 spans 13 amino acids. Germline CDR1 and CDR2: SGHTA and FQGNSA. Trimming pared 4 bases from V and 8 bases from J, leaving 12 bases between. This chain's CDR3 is CASSSLRRDIQYF. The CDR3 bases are TGTGCCAGCAGCTCCCTACGAAGGGACATTCAGTACTTC.

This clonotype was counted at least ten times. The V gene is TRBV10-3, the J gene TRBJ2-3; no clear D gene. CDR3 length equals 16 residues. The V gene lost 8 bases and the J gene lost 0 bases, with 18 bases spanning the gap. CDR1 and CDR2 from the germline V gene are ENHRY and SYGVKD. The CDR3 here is CAIWHSPSSSTDTQYF. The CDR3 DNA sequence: TGTGCCATCTGGCATTCCCCCTCCTCTAGCACAGATACGCAGTATTTT.

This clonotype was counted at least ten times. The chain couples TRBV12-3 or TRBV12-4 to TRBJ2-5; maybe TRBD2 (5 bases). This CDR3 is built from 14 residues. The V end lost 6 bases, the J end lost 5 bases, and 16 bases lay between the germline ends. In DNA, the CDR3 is TGTGCCAGCAGACACACTATACGAGGGGAGACCCAGTACTTC. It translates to CASRHTIRGETQYF.

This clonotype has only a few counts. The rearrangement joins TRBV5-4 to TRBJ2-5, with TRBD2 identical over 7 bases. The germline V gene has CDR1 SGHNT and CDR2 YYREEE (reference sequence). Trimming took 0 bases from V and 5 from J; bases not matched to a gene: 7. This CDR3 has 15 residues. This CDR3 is CASSLDSRGSETQYF. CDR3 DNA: TGTGCCAGCAGCTTGGACTCGCGGGGGTCTGAGACCCAGTACTTC.